This entry describes one TCR beta chain. The entry originates in a study of CD8+ T cells in alopecia areata. After isolation, RNA underwent reverse transcription to generate cDNA as the sequencing template. TCRdb's copy holds only in-frame clones and misses some; the assay was immunoSEQ multiplex PCR. This table has about 190,000 clones, roughly 64% appearing once. V was trimmed by 2 bases and J by 5 bases, leaving 13 bases between them. The germline V gene has CDR1 MNHEY and CDR2 SVGAGI. This CDR3 region has 14 residues. Treatment defined: oral pan-JAK inhibitor, 5-10 mg twice daily. The source material was CD8+ T cells sorted from blood, sampled at week 24, from a patient treated with tofacitinib. The V gene is TRBV6-5, the J gene TRBJ2-7, with D perhaps matching TRBD2 (6 bases). The sequence was collected from a human donor with alopecia areata. CDR3 coding DNA: TGTGCCAGCAGTTACAGCGGACTAAATAACGAGCAGTACTTC. It encodes CASSYSGLNNEQYF.